These T cell receptor beta chains were read from a single sample in a study of T cell responses to AZD1222 COVID-19 vaccine. Assay: immunoSEQ multiplex PCR; the TCRdb copy retains only in-frame clones and omits some. The repertoire has approximately 120,000 clones, around 89% of them found once; the top ten carry approximately 12%. Sequences were derived from peripheral blood, sampled on day 0 of MenACWY control vaccination. The receptors stem from an adult in good health. CDR3s include the opening cysteine and the closing phenylalanine or tryptophan. A D gene is named only where the DNA matches it firmly. Part of the rows lack a size; the others show once, few, many or a class for expanded clones.

size	J	D	V	CDR3	DNA
-	TRBJ1-5	-	TRBV6-4	CASSDSSREDPNQPQHF	TGTGCCAGCAGTGACTCTAGTAGAGAGGACCCAAATCAGCCCCAGCATTTT
-	TRBJ1-6	-	TRBV7-3	CASSLGSNSPLHF	TGTGCCAGCAGCTTAGGTAGTAATTCACCCCTCCACTTT
once	TRBJ2-7	TRBD1	TRBV11-2	CASRPYRDSSYEQYF	TGTGCCAGCAGACCCTACCGGGACAGCTCCTACGAGCAGTACTTC
-	TRBJ2-3	TRBD2	TRBV11-2	CASSRGMPGGRADTQYF	TGTGCCAGCAGCCGAGGGATGCCCGGGGGGAGGGCAGATACGCAGTATTTT
-	TRBJ1-1	TRBD1	TRBV29-1	CSATGVRGGREGTEAFF	TGCAGCGCCACAGGGGTGAGGGGTGGCAGGGAGGGCACTGAAGCTTTCTTT
-	TRBJ1-6	-	TRBV6-1	CASRETPGPRMTPLHF	TGTGCCAGCAGGGAAACACCGGGCCCCAGAATGACCCCCCTCCACTTT
-	TRBJ1-2	-	TRBV7-9	CASSLERDYGYTF	TGTGCCAGCAGCTTAGAACGGGACTATGGCTACACCTTC
-	TRBJ2-5	TRBD2	TRBV7-3	CASSLAGGPRETQYF	TGTGCCAGCAGCTTAGCGGGAGGGCCCAGGGAGACCCAGTACTTC
-	TRBJ2-7	TRBD2	TRBV6-5	CASRTATSGRDEQYF	TGTGCCAGCAGAACCGCGACTAGCGGGAGGGACGAGCAGTACTTC
-	TRBJ2-5	-	TRBV6-2/TRBV6-3	CASSYYLQETQYF	TGTGCCAGCAGTTACTATCTCCAAGAGACCCAGTACTTC
-	TRBJ2-7	TRBD1	TRBV11-3	CASSPPAGTGAREQYF	TGTGCCAGCAGCCCACCTGCGGGGACAGGGGCAAGGGAGCAGTACTTC
-	TRBJ1-2	TRBD1	TRBV29-1	CSAREQGHGYTF	TGCAGCGCGAGGGAACAGGGGCATGGCTACACCTTC
-	TRBJ2-2	-	TRBV5-6	CASSLQPTTGELFF	TGTGCCAGCAGCCTCCAGCCTACTACCGGGGAGCTGTTTTTT
-	TRBJ2-2	-	TRBV6-5	CASNLASNTGELFF	TGTGCCAGCAATCTAGCGTCGAACACCGGGGAGCTGTTTTTT
-	TRBJ2-5	-	TRBV5-4	CASSLGRETQYF	TGTGCCAGCAGCTTGGGACGAGAGACCCAGTACTTC
-	TRBJ1-2	-	TRBV29-1	CSVEDRGDRGYGYTF	TGCAGCGTTGAAGATCGAGGAGATAGGGGCTATGGCTACACCTTC
-	TRBJ1-1	-	TRBV5-1	CASSLTGEGPPVF	TGCGCCAGCAGCTTAACTGGGGAGGGTCCCCCAGTCTTT
-	TRBJ2-1	TRBD2	TRBV2	CASSLAGVNNEQFF	TGTGCCAGCAGCTTAGCGGGAGTAAACAATGAGCAGTTCTTC
-	TRBJ2-3	-	TRBV6-6	CASSYLGDNTDTQYF	TGTGCCAGCAGTTACCTAGGGGACAACACAGATACGCAGTATTTT
-	TRBJ1-3	-	TRBV5-1	CASSGASSGNTIYF	TGCGCCAGCAGCGGAGCGAGCTCTGGTAACACCATATATTTT
-	TRBJ2-7	TRBD2	TRBV7-9	CASTSTSGGAYEQYF	TGTGCCAGCACCTCAACTAGCGGGGGTGCCTACGAGCAGTACTTC
-	TRBJ1-2	-	TRBV10-3	CAISESLSRNYGYTF	TGTGCCATCAGTGAGTCTTTATCAAGAAACTATGGCTACACCTTC
-	TRBJ2-1	-	TRBV6-1	CASSELGASYNEQFF	TGTGCCAGCAGTGAGTTGGGGGCGTCGTACAATGAGCAGTTCTTC
-	TRBJ2-1	TRBD2	TRBV6-1	CASSEGASGRYNEQFF	TGTGCCAGCAGTGAAGGGGCTAGCGGGAGGTACAATGAGCAGTTCTTC
-	TRBJ2-7	TRBD2	TRBV6-6	CASIRLAGRYSILKDPYEQYF	TGTGCCAGCATTCGACTAGCGGGACGATATTCTATCCTAAAAGACCCCTACGAGCAGTACTTC
-	TRBJ1-1	TRBD1	TRBV5-6	CASTEDRGITEAFF	TGTGCCAGCACCGAGGACAGGGGGATCACTGAAGCTTTCTTT
-	TRBJ2-7	TRBD2	TRBV5-4	CASSGASGSVRYEQYF	TGTGCCAGCAGCGGGGCTAGCGGGAGCGTCCGGTACGAGCAGTACTTC
-	TRBJ1-1	-	TRBV30	CAWSVQRINTEAFF	TGTGCCTGGAGTGTACAGAGAATTAACACTGAAGCTTTCTTT
-	TRBJ2-1	TRBD1	TRBV3-1/TRBV3-2	CASSQAWQGAHNEQFF	TGTGCCAGCAGCCAAGCATGGCAGGGGGCCCACAATGAGCAGTTCTTC
-	TRBJ2-1	-	TRBV7-2	CASSLAGYHNEQFF	TGTGCCAGCAGCTTGGCAGGGTATCACAATGAGCAGTTCTTC
once	TRBJ1-2	TRBD1	TRBV7-9	CASSPVGTGGASGYTF	TGTGCCAGCAGCCCCGTGGGGACAGGGGGCGCGTCTGGCTACACCTTC
-	TRBJ1-4	-	TRBV18	CASSPQHLSGVNEKLFF	TGTGCCAGCTCACCCCAACACCTATCAGGAGTAAATGAAAAACTGTTTTTT
-	TRBJ2-5	TRBD1	TRBV24-1	CATSDDRVPETQYF	TGTGCCACCAGTGACGACAGGGTCCCAGAGACCCAGTACTTC
-	TRBJ2-7	TRBD2	TRBV10-3	CAISMTSGYEQYF	TGTGCCATCAGCATGACTAGCGGCTACGAGCAGTACTTC
-	TRBJ2-5	-	TRBV5-5	CASSSLDRQETQYF	TGTGCCAGCAGCTCGCTCGACAGACAAGAGACCCAGTACTTC
-	TRBJ1-3	-	TRBV7-2	CASSPGLGNTIYF	TGTGCCAGCAGCCCAGGGCTCGGAAACACCATATATTTT
-	TRBJ2-3	TRBD2	TRBV29-1	CSVESWAGGRTDTQYF	TGCAGCGTTGAGAGTTGGGCGGGAGGGCGCACAGATACGCAGTATTTT
-	TRBJ2-7	-	TRBV4-3	CASSQERGWGEQYF	TGCGCCAGCAGCCAAGAGAGAGGGTGGGGGGAGCAGTACTTC
-	TRBJ1-2	-	TRBV11-2	CASSSPRPGVDYGYTF	TGTGCCAGCAGCTCCCCTCGTCCGGGGGTTGACTATGGCTACACCTTC
-	TRBJ2-7	TRBD2	TRBV3-1/TRBV3-2	CASSRSLTSAIGEQYF	TGTGCCAGCAGCCGTAGTTTGACTAGCGCGATAGGCGAGCAGTACTTC
-	TRBJ2-1	-	TRBV27	CASSLSTSSYNEQFF	TGTGCCAGCAGTTTAAGTACGTCCTCCTACAATGAGCAGTTCTTC
-	TRBJ1-1	TRBD1	TRBV7-6	CASSLLARGGVESPEAFF	TGTGCCAGCAGCTTATTAGCCAGGGGGGGGGTGGAATCTCCTGAAGCTTTCTTT
-	TRBJ2-2	-	TRBV19	CASMARGSVNTGELFF	TGTGCCAGTATGGCTCGGGGGAGTGTGAACACCGGGGAGCTGTTTTTT
-	TRBJ2-3	TRBD2	TRBV7-3	CASSSGTRTRWDTQYF	TGTGCCAGCAGCTCCGGGACTAGAACGAGGTGGGATACGCAGTATTTT
-	TRBJ2-3	-	TRBV5-1	CASSSQPGDTQYF	TGCGCCAGCAGCTCCCAGCCCGGAGATACGCAGTATTTT
-	TRBJ1-1	-	TRBV11-3	CASSLGRDIDTEAFF	TGTGCCAGCAGCTTGGGCCGGGACATAGACACTGAAGCTTTCTTT
few	TRBJ1-1	-	TRBV12-3/TRBV12-4	CASSIELGTEAFF	TGTGCCAGCAGCATTGAATTAGGCACTGAAGCTTTCTTT
-	TRBJ2-1	TRBD2	TRBV6-2/TRBV6-3	CASSPPLAGHNEQFF	TGTGCCAGCAGCCCCCCACTAGCGGGGCACAATGAGCAGTTCTTC
-	TRBJ1-2	-	TRBV5-1	CASSLQGDDYGYTF	TGCGCCAGCAGTTTACAGGGCGACGACTATGGCTACACCTTC